The 5 T cell receptor beta chains below come from one sample, sequenced in a study of T cells in Graves' hyperthyroidism and ophthalmopathy. Researchers amplified the TCR beta CDR3 regions from RNA transcripts. First-round RT-PCR targeting the TCR CDR3 was performed with the HTBI primer set. A single record per CDR3 protein comes from TCRdb applying MiXCR to the multiplex PCR reads. This sample carries roughly 580,000 distinct CDR3 sequences, approximately 13% of them seen once, and the ten largest clones take more than 4.5%. Specimen: blood. Receptor source: a woman aged 25-40 years with Graves' hyperthyroidism that later progressed to Graves' ophthalmopathy.

The genes are TRBV3-1 and TRBJ2-1, with 8 bases identical to TRBD2. Germline V gene sequence: CDR1 LGHDT, CDR2 YNNKEL (reference sequence). J gave up 12 bases and V 5 bases, and 12 bases lay outside the gene matches. The CDR3 is 14 amino acids. CDR3 sequence (DNA): TGTGCCAGCAGCAGAGGGCAGCGGGAGAGTGCGCAGTTCTTC. Translated: CASSRGQRESAQFF.

CDR3 amino acids: CASSYSRNNYEQYF. CDR3 nucleotides: TGTGCCAGCAGTTACTCTCGAAACAACTACGAGCAGTACTTC. This chain joins TRBV6-5 and TRBJ2-7; no firm D call. Trimming removed 0 bases from V and 3 bases from J, with 9 bases in between. The CDR3 consists of 14 residues. Germline lookup yields CDR1 MNHEY and CDR2 SVGAGI.

This clonotype appeared many times. The chain is built from TRBV7-2 and TRBJ1-3, with TRBD1 as a possible D gene (5 bases). Deletions cut 5 bases from V and 9 bases from J, with 8 bases between. This CDR3 has 11 amino acids. CDR1 and CDR2 (germline): SGHTA, FQGNSA. This chain's CDR3 is CASSRGGTIYF. The CDR3 coding sequence is TGTGCCAGCAGCCGCGGGGGCACCATATATTTT.

This clonotype came up many times. This chain links TRBV6-1 with TRBJ2-5; 9 positions agree with TRBD1. The V and J ends lost 6 bases and 2 bases, in that order; junction bases with no gene match: 10. The CDR3 is 16 amino acids. Germline V lookup: CDR1 MNHNS, CDR2 SASEGT. The CDR3 sequence: CASSATGGVIQETQYF. The CDR3, as DNA: TGTGCCAGCAGCGCGACAGGGGGGGTTATTCAAGAGACCCAGTACTTC.

In this sample, this clonotype turned up many times. The chain joins TRBV6-5 to TRBJ1-3; unclear D gene. Trimming removed 0 bases from V and 0 bases from J, with 12 bases in between. The CDR3 is made up of 17 amino acids. The germline V gene encodes CDR1 MNHEY and CDR2 SVGAGI. The CDR3 nucleotides are TGTGCCAGCAGTTACTCCGCGGGCGGCGACTCTGGAAACACCATATATTTT. It specifies CASSYSAGGDSGNTIYF.